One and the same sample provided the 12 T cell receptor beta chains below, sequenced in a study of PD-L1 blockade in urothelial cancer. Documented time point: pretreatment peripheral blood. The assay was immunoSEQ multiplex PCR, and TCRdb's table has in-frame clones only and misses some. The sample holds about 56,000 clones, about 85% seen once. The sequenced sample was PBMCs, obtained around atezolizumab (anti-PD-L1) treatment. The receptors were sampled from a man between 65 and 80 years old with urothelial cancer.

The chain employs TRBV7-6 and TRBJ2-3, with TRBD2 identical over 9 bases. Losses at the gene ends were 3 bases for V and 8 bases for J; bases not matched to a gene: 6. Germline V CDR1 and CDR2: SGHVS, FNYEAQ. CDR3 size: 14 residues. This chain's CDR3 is CASSLALAGPTQYF. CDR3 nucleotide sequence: TGTGCCAGCAGCTTGGCTCTAGCGGGGCCTACGCAGTATTTT.

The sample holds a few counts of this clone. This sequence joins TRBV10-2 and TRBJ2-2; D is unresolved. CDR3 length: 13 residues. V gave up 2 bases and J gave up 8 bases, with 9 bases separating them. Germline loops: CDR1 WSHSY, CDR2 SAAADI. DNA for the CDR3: TGCGCCAGCAGTGAGCATGAGAGGGGGGAGCTGTTTTTT. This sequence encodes CASSEHERGELFF.

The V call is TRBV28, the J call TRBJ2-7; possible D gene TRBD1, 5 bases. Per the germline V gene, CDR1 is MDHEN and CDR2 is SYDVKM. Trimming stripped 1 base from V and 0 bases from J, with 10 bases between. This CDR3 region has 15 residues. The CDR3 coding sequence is TGTGCCAGCAGTTTATACCAGGGCCTCTCCTACGAGCAGTACTTC. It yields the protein CASSLYQGLSYEQYF.

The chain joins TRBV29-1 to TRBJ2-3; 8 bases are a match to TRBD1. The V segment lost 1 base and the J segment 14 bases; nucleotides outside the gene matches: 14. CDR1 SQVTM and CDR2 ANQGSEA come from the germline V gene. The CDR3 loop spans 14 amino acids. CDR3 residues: CSVEGDRPHRYAYF. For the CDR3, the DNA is TGCAGCGTTGAAGGGGACAGGCCGCACAGATACGCGTATTTT.

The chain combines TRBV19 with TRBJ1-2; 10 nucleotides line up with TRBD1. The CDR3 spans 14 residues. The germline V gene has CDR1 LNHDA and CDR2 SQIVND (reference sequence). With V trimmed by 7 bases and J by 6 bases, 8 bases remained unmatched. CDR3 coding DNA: TGTGCCAGTAAACCGGGACAGGGGACCCATGGCTACACCTTC. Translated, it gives CASKPGQGTHGYTF.

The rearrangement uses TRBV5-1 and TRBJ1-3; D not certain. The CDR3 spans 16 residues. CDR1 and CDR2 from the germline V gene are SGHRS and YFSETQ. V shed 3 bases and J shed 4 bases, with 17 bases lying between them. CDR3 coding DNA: TGCGCCAGCAGCTCAACCTGGGGAGGGTCCGGAAACACCATATATTTT. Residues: CASSSTWGGSGNTIYF.

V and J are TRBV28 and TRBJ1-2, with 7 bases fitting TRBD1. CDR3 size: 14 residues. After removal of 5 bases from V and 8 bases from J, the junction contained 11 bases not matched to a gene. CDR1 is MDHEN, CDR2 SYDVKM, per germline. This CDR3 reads CASSPTAQGWGYTF. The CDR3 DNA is TGTGCCAGCAGTCCCACAGCACAGGGGTGGGGCTACACCTTC.

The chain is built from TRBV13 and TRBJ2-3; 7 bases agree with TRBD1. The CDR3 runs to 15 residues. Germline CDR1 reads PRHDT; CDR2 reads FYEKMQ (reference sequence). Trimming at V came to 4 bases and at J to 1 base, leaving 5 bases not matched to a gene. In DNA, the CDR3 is TGTGCCAGCAGCTCCCGTGGGACAGGCACAGATACGCAGTATTTT. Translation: CASSSRGTGTDTQYF.

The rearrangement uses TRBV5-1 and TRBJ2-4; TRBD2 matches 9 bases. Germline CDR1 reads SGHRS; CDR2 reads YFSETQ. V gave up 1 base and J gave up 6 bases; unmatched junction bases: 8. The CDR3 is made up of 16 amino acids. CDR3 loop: CASSLLAGEAGNIQYF. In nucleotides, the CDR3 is TGCGCCAGCAGCTTGTTAGCGGGAGAGGCTGGAAACATTCAGTACTTC.

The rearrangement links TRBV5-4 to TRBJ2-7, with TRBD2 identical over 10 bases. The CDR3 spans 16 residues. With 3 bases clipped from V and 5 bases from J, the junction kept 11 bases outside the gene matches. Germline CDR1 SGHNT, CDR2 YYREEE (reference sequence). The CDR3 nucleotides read TGTGCCAGCAGCTCTGACTGGGCTAGCGGGAGAAACGAGCAGTACTTC. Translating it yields CASSSDWASGRNEQYF.

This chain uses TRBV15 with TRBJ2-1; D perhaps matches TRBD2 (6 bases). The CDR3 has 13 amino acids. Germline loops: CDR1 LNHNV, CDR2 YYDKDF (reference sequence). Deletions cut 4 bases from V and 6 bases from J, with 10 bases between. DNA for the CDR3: TGTGCCACCAGCAACCGGGACTTCAATGAGCAGTTCTTC. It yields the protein CATSNRDFNEQFF.

CDR3: CASSETSGRYSGANVLTF. The CDR3 DNA is TGTGCCAGCAGTGAAACGAGCGGGCGGTACTCTGGGGCCAACGTCCTGACTTTC. The chain is built from TRBV2 and TRBJ2-6; possible D gene TRBD2, 6 bases. This CDR3 comprises 18 residues. Trimming took off 2 bases at V and 0 bases at J, with 14 bases between the two ends. Germline CDR1 SNHLY, CDR2 FYNNEI. The complete variable domain, with remaining parts taken from reference TRBV2 and TRBJ2-6, reads EPEVTQTPSHQVTQMGQEVILRCVPISNHLYFYWYRQILGQKVEFLVSFYNNEISEKSEIFDDQFSVERPDGSNFTLKIRSTKLEDSAMYFCASSETSGRYSGANVLTFGAGSRLTVL.